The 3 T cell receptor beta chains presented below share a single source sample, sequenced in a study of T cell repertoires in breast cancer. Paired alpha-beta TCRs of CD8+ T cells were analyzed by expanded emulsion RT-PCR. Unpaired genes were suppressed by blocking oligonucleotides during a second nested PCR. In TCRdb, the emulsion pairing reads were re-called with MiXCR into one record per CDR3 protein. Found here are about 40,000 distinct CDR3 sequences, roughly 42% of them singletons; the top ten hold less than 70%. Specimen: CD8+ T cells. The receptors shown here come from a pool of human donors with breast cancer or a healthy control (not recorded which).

CDR3 sequence reads: CASSQALNTEAFF. The CDR3 region has the DNA TGTGCCAGCAGCCAAGCTCTGAACACTGAAGCTTTCTTT. The rearrangement joins TRBV14 to TRBJ1-1, with D hard to call. The CDR3 runs to 13 residues. V was shortened by 1 base and J by 0 bases, with 3 bases between the two germline ends. CDR1 and CDR2 from the germline V gene are SGHDN and FVKESK.

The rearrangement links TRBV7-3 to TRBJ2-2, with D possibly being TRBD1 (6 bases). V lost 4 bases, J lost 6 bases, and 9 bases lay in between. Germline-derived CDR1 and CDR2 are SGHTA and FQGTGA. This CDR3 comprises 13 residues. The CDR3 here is CASSSQGAGELFF. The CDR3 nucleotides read TGTGCCAGCAGCTCACAGGGCGCCGGGGAGCTGTTTTTT.

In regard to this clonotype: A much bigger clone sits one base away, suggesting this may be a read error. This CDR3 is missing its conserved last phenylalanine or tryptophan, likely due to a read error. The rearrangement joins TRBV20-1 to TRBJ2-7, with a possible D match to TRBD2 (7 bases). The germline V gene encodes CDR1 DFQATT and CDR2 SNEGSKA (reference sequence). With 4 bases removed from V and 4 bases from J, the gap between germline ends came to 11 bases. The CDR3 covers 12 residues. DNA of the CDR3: TGCAGTGCTACAGGGGAGGGGTACGAGCAGTACTCC. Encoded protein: CSATGEGYEQYS.